This T cell receptor beta chain came from a study of blood T cell repertoires in COVID-19. Study summary: COVID-19 samples, acute and convalescent, were from the United States, Italy and Spain. PBMCs, B-cell-depleted T cells, or T cells were the source of the cDNA or gDNA that made up the material.

In the authors' methods: Reference gene primer amplification gave estimated nucleated cell counts. Using immunoSEQ multiplex PCR, the repertoire was profiled, and TCRdb retains in-frame clones only, with some absent. The DNA gave D and trimming, while V, J and clone size come from that table. The sample gives over 200,000 clones, 92% of which show up once; 0.7% to 0.85% is in the top ten. During active infection, Seattle patients enrolled and were then monitored through disease. Trimming cost V 3 bases and J 1 base; bases outside gene matches: 8. The CDR3 spans 16 residues. Germline loops: CDR1 SNHLY, CDR2 FYNNEI.

Specimen: peripheral blood. This TCR was recovered from a man aged 60-69 years with COVID-19, enrolled during active disease. The chain joins TRBV2 to TRBJ1-2, with 7 positions matching TRBD1. CDR3 nucleotide sequence: TGTGCCAGCAGTGATCATATACAGGGGAGTAACTATGGCTACACCTTC. Translation: CASSDHIQGSNYGYTF.